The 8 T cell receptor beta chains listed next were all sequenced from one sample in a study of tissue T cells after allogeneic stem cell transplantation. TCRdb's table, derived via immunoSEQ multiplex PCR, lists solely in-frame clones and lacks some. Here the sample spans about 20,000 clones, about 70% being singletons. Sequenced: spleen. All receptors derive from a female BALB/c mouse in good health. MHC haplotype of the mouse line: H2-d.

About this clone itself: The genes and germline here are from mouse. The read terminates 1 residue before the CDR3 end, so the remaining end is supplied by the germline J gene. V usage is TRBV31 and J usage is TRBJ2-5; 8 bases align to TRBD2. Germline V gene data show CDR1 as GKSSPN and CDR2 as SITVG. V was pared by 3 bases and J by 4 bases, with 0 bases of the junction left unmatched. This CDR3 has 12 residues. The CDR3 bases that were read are TGTGCCTGGAGACTGGGGGAAGACACCCAGTAC. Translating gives CAWRLGEDTQY. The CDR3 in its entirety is CAWRLGEDTQYF.

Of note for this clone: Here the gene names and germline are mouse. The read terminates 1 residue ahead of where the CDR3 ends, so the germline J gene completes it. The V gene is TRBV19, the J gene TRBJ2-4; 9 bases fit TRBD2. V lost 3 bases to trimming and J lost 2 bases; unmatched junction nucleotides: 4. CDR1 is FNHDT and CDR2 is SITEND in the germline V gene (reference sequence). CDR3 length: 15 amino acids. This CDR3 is CASSKAGGVQNTLYF. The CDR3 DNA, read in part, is TGTGCCAGCAGTAAGGCTGGGGGGGTTCAAAACACCTTGTAC.

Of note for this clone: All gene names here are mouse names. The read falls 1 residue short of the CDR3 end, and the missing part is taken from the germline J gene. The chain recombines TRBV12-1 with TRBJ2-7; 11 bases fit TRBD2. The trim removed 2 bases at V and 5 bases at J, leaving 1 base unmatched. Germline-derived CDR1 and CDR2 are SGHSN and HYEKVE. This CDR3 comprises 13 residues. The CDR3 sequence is CASSPGLGDEQYF. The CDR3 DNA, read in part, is TGTGCCAGCTCTCCGGGACTGGGGGATGAACAGTAC.

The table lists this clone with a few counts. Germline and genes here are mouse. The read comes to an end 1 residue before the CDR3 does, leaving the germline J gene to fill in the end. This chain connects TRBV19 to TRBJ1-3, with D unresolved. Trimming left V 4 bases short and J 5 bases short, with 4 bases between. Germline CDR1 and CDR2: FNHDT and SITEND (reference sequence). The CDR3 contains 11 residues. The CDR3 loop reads CASSDRNTLYF. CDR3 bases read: TGTGCCAGCAGTGACAGAAATACGCTCTAT. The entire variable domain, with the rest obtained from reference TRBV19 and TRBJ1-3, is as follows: GGIITQTPKFLIGQEGQKLTLKCQQNFNHDTMYWYRQDSGKGLRLIYYSITENDLQKGDLSEGYDASREKKSSFSLTVTSAQKNEMAVFLCASSDRNTLYFGEGSRLIVV.

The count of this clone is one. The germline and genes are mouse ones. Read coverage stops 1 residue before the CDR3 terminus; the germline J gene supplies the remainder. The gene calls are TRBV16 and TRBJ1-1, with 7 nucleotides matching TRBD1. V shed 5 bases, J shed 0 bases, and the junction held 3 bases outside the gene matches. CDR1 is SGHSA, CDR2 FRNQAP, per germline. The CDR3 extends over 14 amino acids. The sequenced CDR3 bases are TGTGCAAGCAGCGAGGGACAGACAAACACAGAAGTCTTC. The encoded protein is CASSEGQTNTEVF. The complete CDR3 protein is CASSEGQTNTEVFF.

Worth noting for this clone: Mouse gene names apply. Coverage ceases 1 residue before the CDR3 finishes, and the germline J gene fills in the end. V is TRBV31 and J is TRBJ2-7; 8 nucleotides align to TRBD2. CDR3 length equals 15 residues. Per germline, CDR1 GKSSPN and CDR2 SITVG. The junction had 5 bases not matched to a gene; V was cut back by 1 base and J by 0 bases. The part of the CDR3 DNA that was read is TGTGCCTGGAGTCCCAGACTGGGGTTCTCCTATGAACAGTAC. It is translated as CAWSPRLGFSYEQY. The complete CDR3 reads CAWSPRLGFSYEQYF.

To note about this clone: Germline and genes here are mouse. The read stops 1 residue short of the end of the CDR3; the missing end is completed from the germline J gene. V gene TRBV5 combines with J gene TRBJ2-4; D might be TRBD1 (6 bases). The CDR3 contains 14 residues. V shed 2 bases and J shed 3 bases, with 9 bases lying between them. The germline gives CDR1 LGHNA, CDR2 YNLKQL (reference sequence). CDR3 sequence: CASSQQDSQNTLYF. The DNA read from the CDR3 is TGTGCCAGCAGCCAACAGGACAGCCAAAACACCTTGTAC.

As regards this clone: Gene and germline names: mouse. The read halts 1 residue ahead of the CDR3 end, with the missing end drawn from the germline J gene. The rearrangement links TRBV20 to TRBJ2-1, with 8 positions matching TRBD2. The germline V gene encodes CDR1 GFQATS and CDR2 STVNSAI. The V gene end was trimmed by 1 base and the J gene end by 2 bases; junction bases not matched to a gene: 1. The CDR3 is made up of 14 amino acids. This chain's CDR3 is CGARVGGYYAEQFF. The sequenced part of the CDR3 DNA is TGTGGTGCTAGGGTGGGGGGGTACTATGCTGAGCAGTTC.